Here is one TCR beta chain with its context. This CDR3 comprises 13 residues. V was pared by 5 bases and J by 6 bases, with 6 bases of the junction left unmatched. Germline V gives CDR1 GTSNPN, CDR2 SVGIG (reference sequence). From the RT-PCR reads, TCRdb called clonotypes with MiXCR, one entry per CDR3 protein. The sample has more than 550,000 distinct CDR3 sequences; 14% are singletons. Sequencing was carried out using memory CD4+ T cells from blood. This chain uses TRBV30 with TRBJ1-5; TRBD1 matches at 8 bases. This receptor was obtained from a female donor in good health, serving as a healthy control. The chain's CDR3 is CAWATGEGQPQHF. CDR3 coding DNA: TGTGCCTGGGCGACAGGGGAGGGTCAGCCCCAGCATTTT. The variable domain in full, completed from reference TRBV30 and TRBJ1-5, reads SQTIHQWPATLVQPVGSPLSLECTVEGTSNPNLYWYRQAAGRGLQLLFYSVGIGQISSEVPQNLSASRPQDRQFILSSKKLLLSDSGFYLCAWATGEGQPQHFGDGTRLSIL.